These 14 T cell receptor beta chains originate from one sample sequenced in a study of CD8 T cell repertoires and HIV-1 epitope variants. For these TCRs, the target antigens are not known. Some clones are missing from TCRdb's copy, which holds only in-frame ones; the method was immunoSEQ multiplex PCR. Of about 5,300 clones in the sample, 50% to 80% were seen once. Sequencing was performed on cultured CD8+ T cells derived from PBMCs. These receptors were obtained from a male donor with HIV.

This clone was detected a few times. The chain uses TRBV28 and TRBJ2-7; 7 nucleotides line up with TRBD1. The ends lost 8 bases at V and 6 bases at J; junction bases unmatched: 16. The CDR3 has 15 residues. Germline CDR1 reads MDHEN; CDR2 reads SYDVKM. The CDR3 loop reads CASRIEQGPNREQYF. The CDR3 DNA reads as TGTGCCAGCCGGATTGAACAGGGGCCCAATCGCGAGCAGTACTTC.

V is TRBV7-8 and J is TRBJ2-3; no definite D call. Trimming removed 4 bases at V and 6 bases at J, with 8 bases between. CDR1 SGHVS and CDR2 FQNEAQ come from the germline V gene. The CDR3 extends over 12 amino acids. The CDR3 coding sequence is TGTGCCAGCAGCTCTTCGCTCGATACGCAGTATTTT. It specifies CASSSSLDTQYF.

The rearrangement links TRBV15 to TRBJ2-1; 7 nucleotides agree with TRBD2. The CDR3 consists of 15 residues. The trim removed 0 bases at V and 5 bases at J, leaving 4 bases unmatched. Germline-derived CDR1 and CDR2 are LNHNV and YYDKDF (reference sequence). CDR3 in DNA: TGTGCCACCAGCAGAGAGCGGGAGAGTAACAATGAGCAGTTCTTC. Its protein product is CATSRERESNNEQFF.

The rearrangement uses TRBV4-3 and TRBJ1-2; D gene unclear. V was trimmed by 4 bases and J by 4 bases, leaving 10 bases between them. This CDR3 spans 13 amino acids. Germline V gene sequence: CDR1 LGHNA, CDR2 YSLEER. The CDR3 here is CASSPGRSYGYTF. For the CDR3, the DNA is TGCGCCAGCAGCCCCGGACGCAGCTATGGCTACACCTTC.

The V gene is TRBV19, the J gene TRBJ2-1, with a weak D call TRBD2 (6 bases). Germline V gene data show CDR1 as LNHDA and CDR2 as SQIVND (reference sequence). The V end lost 1 base, the J end lost 2 bases, and 12 bases lay between the germline ends. There are 16 residues in the CDR3. The CDR3 here is CASSIGWGVAYNEQFF. The CDR3 region has the DNA TGTGCCAGTAGTATAGGATGGGGGGTCGCCTACAATGAGCAGTTCTTC.

This clone turned up a few times. The chain has TRBV5-6 and TRBJ1-1; D may be TRBD1 (5 bases). The CDR3 has 14 amino acids. CDR1 SGHDT and CDR2 YYEEEE come from the germline V gene. Deletions cut 2 bases from V and 0 bases from J, with 8 bases between. The CDR3 loop is CASSLEGMNTEAFF. The CDR3 coding sequence is TGTGCCAGCAGCTTAGAGGGGATGAACACTGAAGCTTTCTTT.

The DNA for the CDR3 is TGTGCCAGCATACAGGGACAGGGGGCGACTGAAGCTTTCTTT. It codes for CASIQGQGATEAFF. The chain links TRBV18 to TRBJ1-1, with TRBD1 matching 12 bases. Unmatched junction bases numbered 6, after V lost 8 bases and J lost 5 bases. The CDR3 covers 14 residues. Germline values: CDR1 KGHSH, CDR2 LQKENI.

This clone has only one observation. The chain links TRBV9 to TRBJ2-5; the D is unclear. V was cut by 2 bases and J by 0 bases, with 2 bases left in between. The CDR3 extends over 12 amino acids. From germline, CDR1 is SGDLS and CDR2 YYNGEE. CDR3 amino acids: CASSVDQETQYF. The DNA of the CDR3 is TGTGCCAGCAGCGTGGACCAAGAGACCCAGTACTTC.

The gene calls are TRBV11-3 and TRBJ1-1; perhaps TRBD1 as D (5 bases). Germline assignment: CDR1 SGHNT and CDR2 YENEEA. The V end was cut by 5 bases, the J end by 1 base, with 8 bases between. The CDR3 extends over 13 amino acids. The CDR3, as DNA: TGTGCCAGCAGCCTCGGGGGGAACACTGAAGCTTTCTTT. It yields the protein CASSLGGNTEAFF.

The chain uses TRBV9 and TRBJ2-6; the match to TRBD1 covers 8 bases. J gave up 0 bases and V 4 bases, and 6 bases lay outside the gene matches. Germline values: CDR1 SGDLS, CDR2 YYNGEE. This CDR3 contains 17 residues. The CDR3 is CASSIGQGISGANVLTF. The DNA of the CDR3 is TGTGCCAGCAGCATAGGACAGGGAATCTCTGGGGCCAACGTCCTGACTTTC.

CDR3 coding DNA: TGCGCCAGCAGCCAAGAAGGTCGGACTACTGTTGATACGCAGTATTTT. Protein sequence: CASSQEGRTTVDTQYF. This rearrangement joins TRBV4-3 to TRBJ2-3, with D tentatively TRBD2 (6 bases). CDR1 is LGHNA and CDR2 is YSLEER in the germline V gene. Trimming took off 0 bases at V and 6 bases at J, with 16 bases between the two ends. The CDR3 is made up of 16 amino acids.

This chain links TRBV30 with TRBJ2-1; 11 nucleotides align to TRBD2. CDR1 and CDR2 from the germline V gene are GTSNPN and SVGIG (reference sequence). Trimming at V came to 2 bases and at J to 3 bases, leaving 3 bases not matched to a gene. The length of the CDR3 is 15 residues. CDR3 DNA: TGTGCCTGGAGTACTACTAGCGGGGGCTACAATGAGCAGTTCTTC. Translating gives CAWSTTSGGYNEQFF. The full variable domain, completed using reference TRBV30 and TRBJ2-1, is SQTIHQWPATLVQPVGSPLSLECTVEGTSNPNLYWYRQAAGRGLQLLFYSVGIGQISSEVPQNLSASRPQDRQFILSSKKLLLSDSGFYLCAWSTTSGGYNEQFFGPGTRLTVL.

This clone was seen a few times. The chain uses TRBV5-1 and TRBJ2-7; D uncertain. The CDR3 is made up of 11 amino acids. V lost 3 bases to trimming and J lost 4 bases, with 5 bases between them. The germline V gene has CDR1 SGHRS and CDR2 YFSETQ. The DNA of the CDR3 is TGCGCCAGCAGCTGGGGTTACGAGCAGTACTTC. Amino acids: CASSWGYEQYF.

The V and J genes are TRBV6-6 and TRBJ2-2, with 7 bases matching TRBD1. Unmatched junction bases numbered 9, after V lost 4 bases and J lost 4 bases. Per the germline V gene, CDR1 is MNHNY and CDR2 is SVGAGI (reference sequence). This CDR3 is built from 16 residues. CDR3 bases: TGTGCCAGCAGTTCTTTAGAGGGGGCGCGCACCGGGGAGCTGTTTTTT. This sequence encodes CASSSLEGARTGELFF.